This T cell receptor beta chain was captured by sequencing in a study of blood T cell repertoires in COVID-19 (dated by TCRdb to the early 2020s). Background for the entire study: Samples from collaborators originated in the United States, Italy and Spain and spanned both the acute and convalescent phases of COVID-19. The material from the prospective study consisted of cDNA or gDNA derived from T cells, B-cell-depleted T cells, or PBMCs. Subjects who had been exposed to COVID-19, were actively infected with it, or had recovered from it provided the deeply sampled blood TCRbeta repertoires that made up the dataset. The repertoires were released in a freely available public database intended as a resource for research on the immune response to SARS-CoV-2. The samples were drawn from the first 160 participants of the ongoing ImmuneRACE study and from some 1,300 subjects provided by 6 global collaborators. A de-identified subject ID, COVID-19 status, age in years and sex were almost always included in the sample metadata. Where available, HLA class I and class II types were taken from metadata supplied by the sample provider and were not determined by assay-based typing.

Notes on this clone: The antigen it recognizes is unknown. The sample holds no much larger clone one base away, and base qualities are not on file. This sample also contains other DNA sequences that code for the same CDR3.

Overall study outcomes, separate from this receptor: How much clinical and demographic metadata was included differed by source and by participant, and the metadata was provided uncurated.

Each collaborating institution followed its own protocols to collect whole blood in K2EDTA tubes. For TCRbeta analysis, collaborator samples were shipped as frozen whole blood, as isolated PBMCs, or as DNA extracted from either sample type. V is shortened by 6 bases, J by 0 bases, and the region joining them spans 3 bases. The CDR3 holds 11 amino acids from the cysteine to the phenylalanine. Solely the CDR3 DNA is kept, with 33 bases framed from the first base. The CDR1 and CDR2 encoded by the germline V gene (reference sequence) are SEHNR and FQNEAQ. TCRbeta CDR3 regions were amplified from genomic DNA using the immunoSEQ Assay, a bias-controlled multiplex PCR. The authors' pipeline ran thus. The number of nucleated cells in each sample was estimated from the amplification of reference gene primers within the assay. To quantify the absolute abundance of each unique TCRbeta CDR3 rearrangement, sequence reads were collapsed and filtered. For each sample, productive Simpson clonality was calculated as the square root of Simpson's diversity index across productive rearrangements. TCRdb's version of the immuneACCESS table is confined to in-frame rearrangements and falls short of the full clone set. An unresolved V gene accounts for under half of the shortfall where checked; the remainder is of unknown origin. The DNA gave D and trimming, while V, J and clone size come from that table. This sample comprises about 180,000 clones, approximately 85% of them detected only once. 3.3% of the sample comes from the top ten.

Sample: peripheral blood. This TCR was sampled from a man aged 55 to 69 with acute or convalescent COVID-19. The rearranged chain carries TRBV7-9 and TRBJ2-7, with the D gene not confidently named. The DNA sequence is TGTGCCAGCAGTCTCTCCTACGAGCAGTACTTC. It translates to CASSLSYEQYF. Reference TRBV7-9 and TRBJ2-7 genes cover what lies past the CDR3, so the full variable domain is DTGVSQNPRHKITKRGQNVTFRCDPISEHNRLYWYRQTLGQGPEFLTYFQNEAQLEKSRLLSDRFSAERPKGSFSTLEIQRTEQGDSAMYLCASSLSYEQYFGPGTRLTVT.